The 6 T cell receptor beta chains below come from one sample, sequenced in a study of shared clonotypes between healthy human individuals. Sequenced by immunoSEQ multiplex PCR; TCRdb stores in-frame clones only, minus some. Among approximately 500,000 clones, around 85% were seen once, and the ten largest hold roughly an eighth. Sequencing was carried out using PBMCs. The receptors originated from a woman between 40 and 50 years old in good health. Some clones in this sample may be carry-over from other donors' samples.

This chain uses TRBV9 with TRBJ1-5, with TRBD1 identical over 8 bases. The V gene's germline CDR1 is SGDLS and CDR2 YYNGEE. The V gene end was trimmed by 3 bases and the J gene end by 6 bases; junction bases not matched to a gene: 8. CDR3 length: 15 residues. The CDR3 is CASSGGQGPSQPQHF. The CDR3 coding sequence is TGTGCCAGCAGCGGTGGACAGGGTCCTTCTCAGCCCCAGCATTTT.

The rearrangement links TRBV7-2 to TRBJ2-3; D is possibly TRBD2 (6 bases). The germline V gene has CDR1 SGHTA and CDR2 FQGNSA. The CDR3 spans 16 residues. Trimming removed 4 bases from V and 0 bases from J, with 14 bases in between. The CDR3 is CASSWSGTASTDTQYF. CDR3 bases: TGTGCCAGCAGCTGGTCTGGGACTGCTAGCACAGATACGCAGTATTTT.

With respect to this clone: Given a far larger clone just one base away, this is likely a sequencing read error. The rearrangement uses TRBV2 and TRBJ1-5; D unclear. V lost 1 base and J 0 bases, leaving 7 bases between the germline ends. Germline V gene lookup returns CDR1 SNHLY and CDR2 FYNNEI. The CDR3 totals 15 residues. This CDR3 is CASSEGGSSNQPQHF. CDR3 sequence (DNA): TGTGCCAGCAGTGAAGGGGGATCTAGCAATCAGCCCCAGCATTTT.

The rearrangement links TRBV27 to TRBJ2-1; D remains ambiguous. The CDR3 is 12 amino acids. The germline gives CDR1 MNHEY, CDR2 SMNVEV (reference sequence). The V and J ends lost 3 bases and 6 bases respectively, with 6 bases between them. CDR3 residues: CASSFHSNEQFF. The CDR3 region has the DNA TGTGCCAGCAGTTTCCATAGCAATGAGCAGTTCTTC.

A single count supports this clone. This chain joins TRBV4-2 and TRBJ2-2, with 12 bases matching TRBD2. Looked up from germline, CDR1 is LGHNA and CDR2 is YNFKEQ. The CDR3 runs to 17 residues. The trim removed 2 bases at V and 6 bases at J, leaving 7 bases unmatched. CDR3 bases: TGTGCCAGCAGCCAACGACTAGCGGGAGATCTACCCGGGGAGCTGTTTTTT. It yields the protein CASSQRLAGDLPGELFF.

V is TRBV29-1 and J is TRBJ1-3; possibly TRBD1 for D (5 bases). The V and J ends lost 3 bases and 3 bases respectively, with 12 bases between them. Germline assignment: CDR1 SQVTM and CDR2 ANQGSEA. The CDR3 has 14 amino acids. CDR3 sequence reads: CSVDGGSGGNTIYF. The CDR3 bases are TGCAGCGTTGATGGGGGTTCGGGTGGAAACACCATATATTTT.